A single sample gave rise to the 16 T cell receptor beta chains below, sequenced in a study of T cell responses to AZD1222 COVID-19 vaccine. Assay used: immunoSEQ multiplex PCR; TCRdb lists only in-frame clones, some missing. Of roughly 190,000 clones listed, 80% to 95% are singletons. The sequencing here drew on peripheral blood, taken on day 0 of AZD1222 vaccination. The receptors come from an adult in good health.

V usage is TRBV5-1 and J usage is TRBJ2-2, with D tentatively TRBD1 (6 bases). V lost 0 bases to trimming and J lost 7 bases, with 13 bases between them. CDR3 length: 15 residues. Germline V gives CDR1 SGHRS, CDR2 YFSETQ. This chain's CDR3 is CASSLVQGKNGELFF. DNA for the CDR3: TGCGCCAGCAGCTTGGTACAGGGAAAAAACGGGGAGCTGTTTTTT.

J is TRBJ1-1 and V is TRBV6-5; D remains ambiguous. The V gene lost 7 bases and the J gene lost 2 bases, with 11 bases spanning the gap. The CDR3 has 13 amino acids. Germline CDR1 is MNHEY and CDR2 is SVGAGI. Written as DNA, the CDR3 is TGTGCCAGCACATTTAGAACAAACACTGAAGCTTTCTTT. Its translation is CASTFRTNTEAFF.

The genes are TRBV12-5 and TRBJ2-1; D unresolved. This CDR3 has 14 amino acids. V was pared by 2 bases and J by 9 bases, with 14 bases between. In germline, CDR1 is LGHNT, CDR2 FRNRAP. In DNA, the CDR3 is TGTGCTAGTGGTTTGCCGACCGGGTCCGGTGAGCAGTTCTTC. It is translated as CASGLPTGSGEQFF.

This clone was observed a single time. The CDR3 sequence: CASSDDSGGYTF. CDR3 in DNA: TGCGCCAGCAGCGACGACTCAGGAGGCTACACCTTC. The chain recombines TRBV5-1 with TRBJ1-2; unclear D gene. Germline V lookup: CDR1 SGHRS, CDR2 YFSETQ. V was shortened by 4 bases and J by 8 bases, with 12 bases between the two germline ends. The CDR3 sequence is 12 residues long.

This clone was detected only once. This sequence joins TRBV14 and TRBJ1-2; the D gene is possibly TRBD1 (5 bases). The V end was cut by 6 bases, the J end by 4 bases, with 12 bases between. Germline V lookup: CDR1 SGHDN, CDR2 FVKESK. The CDR3 is 13 amino acids. CDR3 loop: CASRPTGSYGYTF. In DNA form, the CDR3 reads TGTGCCAGCAGACCCACAGGTTCCTATGGCTACACCTTC.

The chain uses TRBV7-7 and TRBJ2-1, with TRBD2 matching over 11 bases. V lost 5 bases and J lost 1; bases outside the gene matches: 4. The CDR3 sequence is 16 residues long. Looked up from germline, CDR1 is SSHAT and CDR2 is FNYEAQ (reference sequence). CDR3 amino acids: CASSVTSGTSYNEQFF. The CDR3 coding sequence is TGTGCCAGCAGCGTGACTAGCGGGACGTCCTACAATGAGCAGTTCTTC.

V is TRBV15 and J is TRBJ1-1; 7 bases map to TRBD1. Trimming cost V 1 base and J 6 bases; bases outside gene matches: 8. Per germline, CDR1 LNHNV and CDR2 YYDKDF (reference sequence). CDR3 size: 15 residues. The CDR3 DNA is TGTGCCACCAGCAGAGGTCGGGACAGTTTGGCTGAAGCTTTCTTT. It yields the protein CATSRGRDSLAEAFF.

The V call is TRBV3-1 (or the pseudogene TRBV3-2), the J call TRBJ2-7; D assignment may be TRBD1 or TRBD2 (5 bases each). Germline CDR1 LGHDT, CDR2 YNNKEL (reference sequence). Trimming shortened V by 8 bases and J by 0 bases, and 11 bases separated the two germline ends. This CDR3 has 13 residues. CDR3 loop: CASSAGASYEQYF. CDR3 coding DNA: TGTGCCAGCTCAGCCGGGGCCTCCTACGAGCAGTACTTC.

This clone has just one count. V usage is TRBV5-1 and J usage is TRBJ2-7; 10 bases line up with TRBD2. The CDR3 contains 20 residues. With V trimmed by 5 bases and J by 0 bases, 20 bases remained unmatched. Germline CDR1 is SGHRS and CDR2 is YFSETQ. This chain's CDR3 is CASRDLFGSGGSPSSYEQYF. CDR3 nucleotide sequence: TGCGCCAGCAGGGACCTCTTTGGTAGCGGGGGGTCCCCGAGCTCCTACGAGCAGTACTTC.

The J gene is TRBJ1-1, the V gene TRBV19; D not certain. The CDR3 is 13 amino acids. Trimming removed 7 bases at V and 4 bases at J, with 13 bases between. Germline V CDR1 and CDR2: LNHDA, SQIVND (reference sequence). CDR3 region: CASTRERLTEAFF. The CDR3 DNA sequence: TGTGCCAGTACTCGGGAACGGCTCACTGAAGCTTTCTTT.

The chain combines TRBV15 with TRBJ1-1; maybe TRBD1 (5 bases). In germline, CDR1 is LNHNV, CDR2 YYDKDF (reference sequence). Deletions cut 6 bases from V and 7 bases from J, with 15 bases between. The CDR3 covers 13 residues. CDR3 sequence: CATRDGHHNEAFF. The CDR3 nucleotides are TGTGCCACCAGAGATGGACACCATAATGAAGCTTTCTTT.

The chain uses TRBV5-1 and TRBJ2-3; unclear D gene. The CDR3 has 14 amino acids. CDR1 and CDR2 (germline): SGHRS, YFSETQ. V shed 8 bases and J shed 2 bases, with 15 bases lying between them. CDR3 DNA sequence: TGCGCCAGTAAACTTGCGGTATCCACAGATACGCAGTATTTT. Protein product: CASKLAVSTDTQYF. Combining the CDR3 with reference TRBV5-1 and TRBJ2-3 gives the whole variable domain KAGVTQTPRYLIKTRGQQVTLSCSPISGHRSVSWYQQTPGQGLQFLFEYFSETQRNKGNFPGRFSGRQFSNSRSEMNVSTLELGDSALYLCASKLAVSTDTQYFGPGTRLTVL.

This chain uses TRBV20-1 with TRBJ2-7, with D unclear. This CDR3 has 11 amino acids. V lost 5 bases, J lost 3 bases, and 8 bases lay in between. Germline CDR1 and CDR2: DFQATT and SNEGSKA (reference sequence). The CDR3 sequence is CSAFRNYEQYF. The DNA of the CDR3 is TGCAGTGCTTTCAGGAACTACGAGCAGTACTTC.

The CDR3 protein is CASSPQGYYEQYF. The CDR3 nucleotides read TGTGCCAGCAGTCCCCAGGGTTACTACGAGCAGTACTTC. The chain couples TRBV27 to TRBJ2-7; possible D gene TRBD1, 5 bases. The CDR3 extends over 13 amino acids. V was trimmed by 5 bases and J by 3 bases, leaving 11 bases between them. Looked up from germline, CDR1 is MNHEY and CDR2 is SMNVEV (reference sequence).

V usage is TRBV7-8 and J usage is TRBJ1-1; D might be TRBD1 (6 bases). The CDR3 sequence is 17 residues long. In germline, CDR1 is SGHVS, CDR2 FQNEAQ. Trimming shortened V by 2 bases and J by 1 base, and 17 bases separated the two germline ends. The CDR3 sequence is CASSLRGSGQTNTEAFF. For the CDR3, the DNA is TGTGCCAGCAGCTTACGAGGATCCGGACAGACGAACACTGAAGCTTTCTTT.

This rearrangement joins TRBV12-3 or TRBV12-4 to TRBJ1-5, with no clear D. This CDR3 is 13 amino acids long. Trimming left V 7 bases short and J 2 bases short, with 9 bases between. CDR3 region: CASTSTGNQPQHF. The CDR3 nucleotides are TGTGCCAGCACCAGTACAGGCAATCAGCCCCAGCATTTT.